Detailed here is one T cell receptor (beta chain). Antigen specificity is unknown. These data come from a study of T-cell memory formation after mild COVID-19. Overall study findings and caveats: CD4+ bias marked clones expanding day 15 to 37, unlike balanced contracting clones. Pre-infection memory showed some responding clones, and this suggested that cross-reactive memory joined.

One entry per CDR3 protein results from TCRdb running MiXCR on the 5' RACE reads. The sample has under 450,000 distinct CDR3 sequences, 20% to 25% seen once. Trimming took 0 bases from V and 5 from J, leaving 13 bases between them. CDR1 and CDR2 (germline): MNHEY, SVGAGI. The CDR3 consists of 15 residues. The chain carries TRBV6-5 and TRBJ2-5; the D call may be TRBD1 or TRBD2 (6 bases each). What was sequenced was PBMCs or a T cell subset sorted from them (not recorded which). This clonotype originated in a man between 18 and 35 years old who had mild COVID-19 (a few samples of this study predate the infection). Cell type and time point are not known. CDR3: CASSYSSGAGETQYF. DNA for the CDR3: TGTGCCAGCAGTTACTCGTCGGGGGCCGGGGAGACCCAGTACTTC.